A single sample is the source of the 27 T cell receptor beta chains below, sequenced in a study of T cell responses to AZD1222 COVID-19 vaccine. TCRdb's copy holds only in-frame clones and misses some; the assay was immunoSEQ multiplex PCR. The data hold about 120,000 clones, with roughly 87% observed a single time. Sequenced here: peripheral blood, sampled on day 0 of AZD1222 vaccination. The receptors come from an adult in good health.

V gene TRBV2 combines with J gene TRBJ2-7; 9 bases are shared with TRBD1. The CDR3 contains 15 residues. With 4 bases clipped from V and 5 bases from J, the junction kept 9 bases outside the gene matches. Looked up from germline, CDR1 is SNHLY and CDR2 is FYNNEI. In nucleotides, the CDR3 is TGTGCCAGCAGTGGGGGTAGGGGACAGGGTAACGAGCAGTACTTC. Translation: CASSGGRGQGNEQYF.

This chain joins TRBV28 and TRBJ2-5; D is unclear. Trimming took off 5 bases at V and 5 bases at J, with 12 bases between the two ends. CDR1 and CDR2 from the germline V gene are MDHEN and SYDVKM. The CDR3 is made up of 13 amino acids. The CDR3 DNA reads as TGTGCCAGCAGTGAACCCCAGGTCGAGACCCAGTACTTC. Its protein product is CASSEPQVETQYF.

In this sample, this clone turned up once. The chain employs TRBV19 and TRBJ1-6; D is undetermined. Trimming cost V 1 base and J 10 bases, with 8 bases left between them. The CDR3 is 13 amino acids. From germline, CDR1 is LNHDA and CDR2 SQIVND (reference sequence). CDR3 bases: TGTGCCAGTAGTATAGTAGAGCGGTCACCCCTCCACTTT. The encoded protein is CASSIVERSPLHF. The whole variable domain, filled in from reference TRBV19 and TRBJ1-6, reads DGGITQSPKYLFRKEGQNVTLSCEQNLNHDAMYWYRQDPGQGLRLIYYSQIVNDFQKGDIAEGYSVSREKKESFPLTVTSAQKNPTAFYLCASSIVERSPLHFGNGTRLTVT.

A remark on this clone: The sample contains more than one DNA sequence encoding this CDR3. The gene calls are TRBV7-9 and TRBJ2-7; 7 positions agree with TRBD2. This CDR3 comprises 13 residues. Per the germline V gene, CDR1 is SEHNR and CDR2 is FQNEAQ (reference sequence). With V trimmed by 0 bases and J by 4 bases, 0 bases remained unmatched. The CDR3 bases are TGTGCCAGCAGCTTAGCGGGAGGGTACGAGCAGTACTTC. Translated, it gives CASSLAGGYEQYF.

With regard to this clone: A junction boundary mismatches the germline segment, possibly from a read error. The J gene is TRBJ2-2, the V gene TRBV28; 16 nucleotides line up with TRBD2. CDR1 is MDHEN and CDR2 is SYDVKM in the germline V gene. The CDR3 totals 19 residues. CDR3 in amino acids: CASSLWGLAGGASSGELFF. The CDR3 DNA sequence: TGTGCCAGCAGCTTATGGGGACTAGCGGGAGGGGCGAGTTCCGGGGAGCTGTTTTTT. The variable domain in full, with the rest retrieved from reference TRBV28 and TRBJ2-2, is DVKVTQSSRYLVKRTGEKVFLECVQDMDHENMFWYRQDPGLGLRLIYFSYDVKMKEKGDIPEGYSVSREKKERFSLILESASTNQTSMYLCASSLWGLAGGASSGELFFGEGSRLTVL.

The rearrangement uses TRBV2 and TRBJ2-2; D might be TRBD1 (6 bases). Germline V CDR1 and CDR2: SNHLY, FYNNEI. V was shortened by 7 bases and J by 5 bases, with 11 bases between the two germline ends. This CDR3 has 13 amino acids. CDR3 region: CASTGHQTGELFF. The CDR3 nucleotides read TGTGCCAGCACGGGACACCAAACCGGGGAGCTGTTTTTT.

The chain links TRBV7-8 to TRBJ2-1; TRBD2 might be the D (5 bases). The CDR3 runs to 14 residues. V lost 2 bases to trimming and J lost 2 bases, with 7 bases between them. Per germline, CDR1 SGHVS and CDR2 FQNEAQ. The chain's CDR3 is CASSLQRTYNEQFF. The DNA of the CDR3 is TGTGCCAGCAGCTTACAGCGGACCTACAATGAGCAGTTCTTC. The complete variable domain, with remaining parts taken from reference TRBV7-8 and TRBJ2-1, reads GAGVSQSPRYKVAKRGQDVALRCDPISGHVSLFWYQQALGQGPEFLTYFQNEAQLDKSGLPSDRFFAERPEGSVSTLKIQRTQQEDSAVYLCASSLQRTYNEQFFGPGTRLTVL.

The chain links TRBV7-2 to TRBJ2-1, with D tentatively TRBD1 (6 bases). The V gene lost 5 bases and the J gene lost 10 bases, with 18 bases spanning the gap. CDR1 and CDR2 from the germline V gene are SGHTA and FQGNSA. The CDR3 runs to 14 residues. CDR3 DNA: TGTGCCAGCAGCCCCAGGGGCGGCCGGGGAGAGCAGTTCTTC. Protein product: CASSPRGGRGEQFF.

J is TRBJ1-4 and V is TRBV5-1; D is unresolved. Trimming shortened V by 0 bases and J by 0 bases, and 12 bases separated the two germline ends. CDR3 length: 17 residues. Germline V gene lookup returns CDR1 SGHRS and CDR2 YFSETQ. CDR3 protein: CASSLGQSGATNEKLFF. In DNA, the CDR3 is TGCGCCAGCAGCTTGGGCCAGAGCGGGGCAACTAATGAAAAACTGTTTTTT.

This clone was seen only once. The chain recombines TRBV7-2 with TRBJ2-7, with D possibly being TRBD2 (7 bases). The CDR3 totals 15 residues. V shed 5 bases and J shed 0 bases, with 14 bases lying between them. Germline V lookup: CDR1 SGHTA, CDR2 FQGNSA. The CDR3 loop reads CASSRRGGSSYEQYF. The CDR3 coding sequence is TGTGCCAGCAGCCGCAGGGGCGGGAGCTCCTACGAGCAGTACTTC. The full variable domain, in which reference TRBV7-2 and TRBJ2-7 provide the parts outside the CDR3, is GAGVSQSPSNKVTEKGKDVELRCDPISGHTALYWYRQSLGQGLEFLIYFQGNSAPDKSGLPSDRFSAERTGGSVSTLTIQRTQQEDSAVYLCASSRRGGSSYEQYFGPGTRLTVT.

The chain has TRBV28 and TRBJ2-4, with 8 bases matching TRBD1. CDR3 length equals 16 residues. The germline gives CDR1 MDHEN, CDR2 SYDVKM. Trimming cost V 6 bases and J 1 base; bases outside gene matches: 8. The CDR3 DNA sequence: TGTGCCAGCAGCTCCCGACAGGGGAGGGCCAAAAACATTCAGTACTTC. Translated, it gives CASSSRQGRAKNIQYF. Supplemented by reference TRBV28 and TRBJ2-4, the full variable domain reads DVKVTQSSRYLVKRTGEKVFLECVQDMDHENMFWYRQDPGLGLRLIYFSYDVKMKEKGDIPEGYSVSREKKERFSLILESASTNQTSMYLCASSSRQGRAKNIQYFGAGTRLSVL.

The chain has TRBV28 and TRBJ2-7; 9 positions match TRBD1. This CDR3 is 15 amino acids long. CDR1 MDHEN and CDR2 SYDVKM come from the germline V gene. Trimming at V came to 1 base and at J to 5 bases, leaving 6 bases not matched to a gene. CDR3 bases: TGTGCCAGCAGTTTATTTGGGACAGGGAGAAACGAGCAGTACTTC. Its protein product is CASSLFGTGRNEQYF.

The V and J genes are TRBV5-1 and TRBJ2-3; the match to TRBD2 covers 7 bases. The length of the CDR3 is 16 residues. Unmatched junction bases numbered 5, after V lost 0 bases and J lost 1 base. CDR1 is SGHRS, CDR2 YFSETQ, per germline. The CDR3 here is CASSLAVSGGTDTQYF. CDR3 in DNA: TGCGCCAGCAGCTTGGCCGTAAGCGGGGGCACAGATACGCAGTATTTT.

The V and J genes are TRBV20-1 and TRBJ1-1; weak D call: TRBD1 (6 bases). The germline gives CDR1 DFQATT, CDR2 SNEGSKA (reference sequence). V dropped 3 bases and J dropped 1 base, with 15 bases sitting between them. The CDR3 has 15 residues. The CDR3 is CSASRTGAQNTEAFF. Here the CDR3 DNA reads TGCAGTGCTAGTAGAACGGGGGCGCAGAACACTGAAGCTTTCTTT.

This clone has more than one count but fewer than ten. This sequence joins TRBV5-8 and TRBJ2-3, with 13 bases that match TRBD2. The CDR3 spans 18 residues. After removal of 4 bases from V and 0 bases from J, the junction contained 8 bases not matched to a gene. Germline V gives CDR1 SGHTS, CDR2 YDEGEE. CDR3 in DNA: TGTGCCAGCAGCAGGGGGGGACTAGCGGGGCCTAGCACAGATACGCAGTATTTT. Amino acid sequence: CASSRGGLAGPSTDTQYF. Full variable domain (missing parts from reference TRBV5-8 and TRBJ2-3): EAGVTQSPTHLIKTRGQQATLRCSPISGHTSVYWYQQALGLGLQFLLWYDEGEERNRGNFPPRFSGRQFPNYSSELNVNALELEDSALYLCASSRGGLAGPSTDTQYFGPGTRLTVL.

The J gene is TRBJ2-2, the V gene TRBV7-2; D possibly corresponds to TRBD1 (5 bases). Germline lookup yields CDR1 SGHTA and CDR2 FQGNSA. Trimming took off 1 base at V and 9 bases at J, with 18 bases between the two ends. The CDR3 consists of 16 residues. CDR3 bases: TGTGCCAGCAGCTTAGATCCCGGACACCCAATGAGGGAGCTGTTTTTT. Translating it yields CASSLDPGHPMRELFF.

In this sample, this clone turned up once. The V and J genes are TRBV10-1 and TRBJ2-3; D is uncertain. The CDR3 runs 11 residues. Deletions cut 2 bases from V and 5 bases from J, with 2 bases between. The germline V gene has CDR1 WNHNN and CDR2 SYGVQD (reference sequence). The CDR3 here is CASSEGDTQYF. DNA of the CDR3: TGCGCCAGCAGTGAGGGAGATACGCAGTATTTT.

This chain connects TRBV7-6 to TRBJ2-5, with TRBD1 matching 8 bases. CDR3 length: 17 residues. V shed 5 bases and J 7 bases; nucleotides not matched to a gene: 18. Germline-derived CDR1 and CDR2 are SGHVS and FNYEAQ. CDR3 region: CASSPSTGASFQLTQYF. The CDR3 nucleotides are TGTGCCAGCAGCCCATCGACAGGGGCGAGTTTTCAACTGACCCAGTACTTC.

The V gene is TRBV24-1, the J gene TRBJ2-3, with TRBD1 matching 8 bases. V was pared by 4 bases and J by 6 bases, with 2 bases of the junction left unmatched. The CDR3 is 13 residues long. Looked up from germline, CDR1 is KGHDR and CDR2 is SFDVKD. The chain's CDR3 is CATSDRDRDTQYF. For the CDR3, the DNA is TGTGCCACCAGTGACCGGGACAGGGATACGCAGTATTTT.

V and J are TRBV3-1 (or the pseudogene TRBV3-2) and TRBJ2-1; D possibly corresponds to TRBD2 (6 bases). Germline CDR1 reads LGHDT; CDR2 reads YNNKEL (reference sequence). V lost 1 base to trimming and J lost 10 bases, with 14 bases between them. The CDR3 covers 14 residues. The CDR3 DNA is TGTGCCAGCAGCCAAGCGGGGGATGGAATGGAGCAGTTCTTC. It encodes CASSQAGDGMEQFF.

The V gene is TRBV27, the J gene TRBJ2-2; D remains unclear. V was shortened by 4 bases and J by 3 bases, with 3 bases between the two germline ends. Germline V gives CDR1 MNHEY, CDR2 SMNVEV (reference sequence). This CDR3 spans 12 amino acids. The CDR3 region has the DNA TGTGCCAGCAGTTCCTACACCGGGGAGCTGTTTTTT. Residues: CASSSYTGELFF.

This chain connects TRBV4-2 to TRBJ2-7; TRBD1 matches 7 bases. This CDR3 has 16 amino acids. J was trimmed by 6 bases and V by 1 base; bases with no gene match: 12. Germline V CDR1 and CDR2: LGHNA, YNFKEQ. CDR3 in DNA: TGTGCCAGCAGCCAAGCAAGCAGGACAGGATCCACCGAGCAGTACTTC. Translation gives CASSQASRTGSTEQYF.

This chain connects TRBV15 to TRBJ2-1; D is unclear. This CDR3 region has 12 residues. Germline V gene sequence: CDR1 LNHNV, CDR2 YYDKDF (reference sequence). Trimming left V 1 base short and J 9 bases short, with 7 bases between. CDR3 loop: CATSRGLSEQFF. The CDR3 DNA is TGTGCCACCAGCAGAGGTCTCTCTGAGCAGTTCTTC. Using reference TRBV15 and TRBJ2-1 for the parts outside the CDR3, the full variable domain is DAMVIQNPRYQVTQFGKPVTLSCSQTLNHNVMYWYQQKSSQAPKLLFHYYDKDFNNEADTPDNFQSRRPNTSFCFLDIRSPGLGDTAMYLCATSRGLSEQFFGPGTRLTVL.

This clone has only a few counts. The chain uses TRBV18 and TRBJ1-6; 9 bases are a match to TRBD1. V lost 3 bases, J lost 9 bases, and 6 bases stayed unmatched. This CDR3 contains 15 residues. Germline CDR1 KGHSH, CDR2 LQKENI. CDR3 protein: CASSPNRGQGSPLHF. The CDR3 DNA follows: TGTGCCAGCTCACCGAACAGGGGGCAAGGTTCACCCCTCCACTTT.

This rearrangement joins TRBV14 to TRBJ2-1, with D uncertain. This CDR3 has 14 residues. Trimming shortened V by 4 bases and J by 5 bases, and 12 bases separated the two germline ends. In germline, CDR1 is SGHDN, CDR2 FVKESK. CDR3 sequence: CASSPLSQHNEQFF. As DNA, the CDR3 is TGTGCCAGCAGCCCTCTTTCCCAGCACAATGAGCAGTTCTTC.

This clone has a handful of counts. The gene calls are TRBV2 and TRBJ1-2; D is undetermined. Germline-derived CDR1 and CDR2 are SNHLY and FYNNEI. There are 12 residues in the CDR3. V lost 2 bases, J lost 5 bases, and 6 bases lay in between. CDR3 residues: CASSERSYGYTF. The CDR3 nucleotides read TGTGCCAGCAGTGAACGGTCATATGGCTACACCTTC.

The CDR3 DNA reads TGTGCCAGCAGCAACCCGGGACAGAGCTCCTATAATTCACCCCTCCACTTT. As protein: CASSNPGQSSYNSPLHF. The J gene is TRBJ1-6, the V gene TRBV21-1; the DNA was not compared with TRBD1, the D call given in the table. TRBV21-1 constitutes a pseudogene. The CDR3 length is 17 residues.